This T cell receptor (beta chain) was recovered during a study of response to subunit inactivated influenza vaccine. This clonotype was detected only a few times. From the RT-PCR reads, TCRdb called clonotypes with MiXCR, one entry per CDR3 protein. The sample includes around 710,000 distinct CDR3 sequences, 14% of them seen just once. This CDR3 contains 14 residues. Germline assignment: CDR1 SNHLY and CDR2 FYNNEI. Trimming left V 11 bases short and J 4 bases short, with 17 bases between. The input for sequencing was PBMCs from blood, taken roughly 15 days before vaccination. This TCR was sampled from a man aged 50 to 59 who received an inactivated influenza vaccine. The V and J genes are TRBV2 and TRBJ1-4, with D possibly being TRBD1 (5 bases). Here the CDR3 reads CAANFGGINEKLFF. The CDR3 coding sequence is TGTGCCGCAAACTTCGGGGGGATTAATGAAAAACTGTTTTTT. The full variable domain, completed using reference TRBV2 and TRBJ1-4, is EPEVTQTPSHQVTQMGQEVILRCVPISNHLYFYWYRQILGQKVEFLVSFYNNEISEKSEIFDDQFSVERPDGSNFTLKIRSTKLEDSAMYFCAANFGGINEKLFFGSGTQLSVL.